This entry lists 25 T cell receptor beta chains sequenced from one sample in a study of T cell changes during pregnancy in multiple sclerosis. The repertoire was sequenced with immunoSEQ multiplex PCR; TCRdb's copy has only in-frame clones and lacks some. Here the sample spans about 54,000 clones, 91% being singletons. This sample comprised peripheral blood, obtained after pregnancy. The source is a female donor in good health, enrolled as a control in a pregnancy study.

The chain couples TRBV18 to TRBJ2-2; possible D gene TRBD2, 6 bases. The CDR3 is made up of 15 amino acids. Germline V lookup: CDR1 KGHSH, CDR2 LQKENI. Trimming took 6 bases from V and 0 from J, leaving 11 bases between them. The CDR3 bases are TGTGCCAGCTCCCTTAGCGGACCGAACACCGGGGAGCTGTTTTTT. Translated, it gives CASSLSGPNTGELFF.

This chain joins TRBV5-6 and TRBJ2-5, with TRBD2 identical over 12 bases. The germline CDR1 and CDR2 sequences are SGHDT and YYEEEE. After removal of 4 bases from V and 4 bases from J, the junction contained 8 bases not matched to a gene. There are 16 residues in the CDR3. The CDR3 DNA sequence: TGTGCCAGCAGCCTCCGGACTAGCGGGGAGGGAGAGACCCAGTACTTC. Protein: CASSLRTSGEGETQYF.

The chain joins TRBV18 to TRBJ2-7; a weak D match, TRBD1 (5 bases). V lost 2 bases and J 5 bases, leaving 16 bases between the germline ends. CDR3 size: 15 residues. Germline V CDR1 and CDR2: KGHSH, LQKENI. CDR3 protein: CASSPGADLSNEQYF. The CDR3 DNA reads TGTGCCAGCTCACCAGGGGCAGACCTCTCTAACGAGCAGTACTTC.

The rearrangement links TRBV7-9 to TRBJ2-5; TRBD2 is a possible D gene (6 bases). Germline V lookup: CDR1 SEHNR, CDR2 FQNEAQ (reference sequence). Deletions cut 10 bases from V and 5 bases from J, with 14 bases between. The CDR3 loop spans 12 amino acids. In DNA, the CDR3 is TGTGCCAAATGGGCTAGCGCCGAGACCCAGTACTTC. It translates to CAKWASAETQYF.

The chain combines TRBV15 with TRBJ2-7; D not certain. Between the trimmed V and J ends, which lost 0 bases and 6 bases, there was a span of 6 bases. CDR3 length: 12 amino acids. Germline V CDR1 and CDR2: LNHNV, YYDKDF (reference sequence). In nucleotides, the CDR3 is TGTGCCACCAGCAGAGATAGCACCGAGCAGTACTTC. Its translation: CATSRDSTEQYF.

A word on this clone: Mismatch with germline at one junction end may stem from a read error. The CDR3 spells CAGSDRGASHEQYF. CDR3 DNA sequence: TGTGCCGGCAGTGACAGGGGGGCGTCTCACGAGCAGTACTTC. The chain uses TRBV6-5 and TRBJ2-7, with 9 bases that match TRBD1. Per germline, CDR1 MNHEY and CDR2 SVGAGI. CDR3 length: 14 residues.

The chain recombines TRBV6-5 with TRBJ2-2; 12 nucleotides match TRBD1. Germline CDR1 reads MNHEY; CDR2 reads SVGAGI. Unmatched junction bases numbered 3, after V lost 6 bases and J lost 4 bases. There are 15 residues in the CDR3. This chain's CDR3 is CASSRDRGPTGELFF. CDR3 DNA sequence: TGTGCCAGCAGCCGGGACAGGGGGCCCACCGGGGAGCTGTTTTTT.

V and J are TRBV4-2 and TRBJ2-2, with 7 bases lining up with TRBD2. Germline CDR1 LGHNA, CDR2 YNFKEQ. With V trimmed by 0 bases and J by 7 bases, 11 bases remained unmatched. This CDR3 comprises 17 residues. This CDR3 is CASSQDGVKGRGGELFF. The CDR3 DNA reads as TGTGCCAGCAGCCAAGATGGGGTAAAGGGGAGGGGCGGGGAGCTGTTTTTT.

The CDR3 nucleotides read TGCGCCAGCAGACCAGTAGCGGGAGGCCAACGTCACGAGCAGTACTTC. Its protein is CASRPVAGGQRHEQYF. The chain has TRBV5-1 and TRBJ2-7; 10 nucleotides line up with TRBD2. The CDR3 sequence is 16 residues long. J gave up 5 bases and V 5 bases, and 13 bases lay outside the gene matches. Germline assignment: CDR1 SGHRS and CDR2 YFSETQ. The full variable domain, completed using reference TRBV5-1 and TRBJ2-7, is KAGVTQTPRYLIKTRGQQVTLSCSPISGHRSVSWYQQTPGQGLQFLFEYFSETQRNKGNFPGRFSGRQFSNSRSEMNVSTLELGDSALYLCASRPVAGGQRHEQYFGPGTRLTVT.

The chain is built from TRBV28 and TRBJ1-5, with D perhaps TRBD1 (6 bases). Looked up from germline, CDR1 is MDHEN and CDR2 is SYDVKM. Trimming cost V 6 bases and J 4 bases, with 16 bases left between them. The CDR3 extends over 15 amino acids. DNA of the CDR3: TGTGCCAGCAGCCAAGGACAGATTGGGAATCAGCCCCAGCATTTT. This gives the protein CASSQGQIGNQPQHF.

V usage is TRBV5-1 and J usage is TRBJ1-3; TRBD1 aligns across 7 bases. Germline V CDR1 and CDR2: SGHRS, YFSETQ. The CDR3 is 19 residues long. With 0 bases clipped from V and 5 bases from J, the junction kept 17 bases outside the gene matches. CDR3 in DNA: TGCGCCAGCAGCTTGGAGGGTACAGGGGATCTCCTCCGGCGAAACACCATATATTTT. Translation: CASSLEGTGDLLRRNTIYF.

This clone was found once. The chain couples TRBV7-9 to TRBJ2-5, with 11 positions matching TRBD2. The junction had 2 bases not matched to a gene; V was cut back by 4 bases and J by 4 bases. The length of the CDR3 is 14 residues. The germline V gene encodes CDR1 SEHNR and CDR2 FQNEAQ (reference sequence). This CDR3 reads CASSSGTSGETQYF. The CDR3 DNA is TGTGCCAGCAGCTCTGGGACTAGCGGAGAGACCCAGTACTTC.

Only a few counts were recorded for this clone. This chain connects TRBV27 to TRBJ2-7; 8 positions agree with TRBD1. V lost 6 bases and J lost 3; bases outside the gene matches: 10. The CDR3 has 15 amino acids. Per the germline V gene, CDR1 is MNHEY and CDR2 is SMNVEV (reference sequence). The CDR3: CASRGPGQVGYEQYF. The DNA for the CDR3 is TGTGCCAGCAGAGGTCCGGGACAGGTAGGCTACGAGCAGTACTTC.

V usage is TRBV9 and J usage is TRBJ1-3; possible D gene TRBD1, 5 bases. The CDR3 length is 14 residues. The germline V gene has CDR1 SGDLS and CDR2 YYNGEE. Trimming removed 5 bases at V and 6 bases at J, with 15 bases between. The CDR3 DNA reads TGTGCCAGCAGTTCCCGGGGGTTGGAAAACACCATATATTTT. It translates to CASSSRGLENTIYF.

This clone showed up just a few times. V and J are TRBV7-6 and TRBJ2-5; D unresolved. The CDR3 runs 14 residues. V was pared by 4 bases and J by 4 bases, with 13 bases between. Germline V gene data show CDR1 as SGHVS and CDR2 as FNYEAQ. The CDR3 coding sequence is TGTGCCAGCAGCTCAGATCCTAGTTTAGAGACCCAGTACTTC. It translates to CASSSDPSLETQYF. The entire variable domain, with the rest obtained from reference TRBV7-6 and TRBJ2-5, is as follows: GAGVSQSPRYKVTKRGQDVALRCDPISGHVSLYWYRQALGQGPEFLTYFNYEAQQDKSGLPNDRFSAERPEGSISTLTIQRTEQRDSAMYRCASSSDPSLETQYFGPGTRLLVL.

V usage is TRBV5-1 and J usage is TRBJ2-2, with TRBD2 as a possible D gene (6 bases). The V gene's germline CDR1 is SGHRS and CDR2 YFSETQ. The CDR3 consists of 16 residues. The V end lost 5 bases, the J end lost 5 bases, and 19 bases lay between the germline ends. Written as DNA, the CDR3 is TGCGCCAGCAGGCAACCGGGACTGGGAATAACCGGGGAGCTGTTTTTT. Protein product: CASRQPGLGITGELFF.

This chain uses TRBV19 with TRBJ1-2; D is unresolved. Deletions cut 6 bases from V and 3 bases from J, with 17 bases between. This CDR3 spans 15 amino acids. Germline CDR1 and CDR2: LNHDA and SQIVND (reference sequence). The CDR3 protein is CASRSGVIRDYGYTF. In DNA form, the CDR3 reads TGTGCCAGTAGATCCGGGGTTATTCGCGACTATGGCTACACCTTC.

There are a few counts of this clone. V gene TRBV10-3 combines with J gene TRBJ1-1; TRBD1 matches at 10 bases. The CDR3 has 15 residues. CDR1 is ENHRY and CDR2 is SYGVKD in the germline V gene. The V gene end was trimmed by 4 bases and the J gene end by 3 bases; junction bases not matched to a gene: 5. The CDR3 spells CAISGKGTGDTEAFF. The DNA for the CDR3 is TGTGCCATCAGTGGGAAAGGGACAGGGGACACTGAAGCTTTCTTT.

The genes are TRBV18 and TRBJ2-2; D is unclear. Deletions cut 3 bases from V and 7 bases from J, with 6 bases between. Germline assignment: CDR1 KGHSH and CDR2 LQKENI. This CDR3 has 12 residues. The DNA for the CDR3 is TGTGCCAGCTCACCCTCGAGCGGGGAGCTGTTTTTT. It translates to CASSPSSGELFF.

The chain recombines TRBV7-9 with TRBJ1-1; unclear D gene. The CDR3 is 18 residues long. V dropped 1 base and J dropped 1 base, with 19 bases sitting between them. The germline V gene has CDR1 SEHNR and CDR2 FQNEAQ (reference sequence). The CDR3 loop reads CASSLGAGNGASNTEAFF. CDR3 DNA sequence: TGTGCCAGCAGCTTAGGAGCGGGGAACGGCGCGTCGAACACTGAAGCTTTCTTT.

J is TRBJ1-5 and V is TRBV27, with 8 bases aligning to TRBD1. The germline gives CDR1 MNHEY, CDR2 SMNVEV (reference sequence). The J segment lost 5 bases and the V segment lost 3 bases, leaving 15 bases of the junction unmatched. The CDR3 extends over 18 amino acids. The CDR3 DNA reads TGTGCCAGCAGTTTGTCCGGGACAGGCTTTCGTGTTGATCAGCCCCAGCATTTT. It translates to CASSLSGTGFRVDQPQHF.

This clone was found once. This rearrangement joins TRBV18 to TRBJ2-1, with 9 nucleotides matching TRBD2. Germline CDR1 reads KGHSH; CDR2 reads LQKENI. This CDR3 has 15 amino acids. V lost 3 bases and J lost 3; bases outside the gene matches: 3. The DNA for the CDR3 is TGTGCCAGCTCACCGGGACTAGCTAACTACAATGAGCAGTTCTTC. Protein: CASSPGLANYNEQFF. Full variable domain (rest looked up from reference TRBV18 and TRBJ2-1): NAGVMQNPRHLVRRRGQEARLRCSPMKGHSHVYWYRQLPEEGLKFMVYLQKENIIDESGMPKERFSAEFPKEGPSILRIQQVVRGDSAAYFCASSPGLANYNEQFFGPGTRLTVL.

The V gene is TRBV5-1, the J gene TRBJ1-2; D is ambiguous. The CDR3 is 14 amino acids. Germline V gene data show CDR1 as SGHRS and CDR2 as YFSETQ. Trimming pared 4 bases from V and 4 bases from J, leaving 14 bases between. In DNA, the CDR3 is TGCGCCAGCAGCCGCGGCGATAGCCTCTATGGCTACACCTTC. Protein sequence: CASSRGDSLYGYTF.

The V gene is TRBV6-4, the J gene TRBJ2-1, with 7 positions matching TRBD2. This CDR3 is 15 amino acids long. The junction had 4 bases not matched to a gene; V was cut back by 0 bases and J by 5 bases. In germline, CDR1 is MRHNA, CDR2 SNTAGT. This chain's CDR3 is CASSDSAGANNEQFF. In DNA, the CDR3 is TGTGCCAGCAGTGACTCCGCGGGAGCAAACAATGAGCAGTTCTTC.

This clone was seen only once. This chain connects TRBV7-6 to TRBJ2-3; the D gene is possibly TRBD2 (7 bases). With 5 bases removed from V and 5 bases from J, the gap between germline ends came to 20 bases. The CDR3 totals 16 residues. Germline CDR1 reads SGHVS; CDR2 reads FNYEAQ. The CDR3 DNA sequence: TGTGCCAGCAGCCCAGTGGGGGGGGGCCAGGGAGATACGCAGTATTTT. This gives the protein CASSPVGGGQGDTQYF.